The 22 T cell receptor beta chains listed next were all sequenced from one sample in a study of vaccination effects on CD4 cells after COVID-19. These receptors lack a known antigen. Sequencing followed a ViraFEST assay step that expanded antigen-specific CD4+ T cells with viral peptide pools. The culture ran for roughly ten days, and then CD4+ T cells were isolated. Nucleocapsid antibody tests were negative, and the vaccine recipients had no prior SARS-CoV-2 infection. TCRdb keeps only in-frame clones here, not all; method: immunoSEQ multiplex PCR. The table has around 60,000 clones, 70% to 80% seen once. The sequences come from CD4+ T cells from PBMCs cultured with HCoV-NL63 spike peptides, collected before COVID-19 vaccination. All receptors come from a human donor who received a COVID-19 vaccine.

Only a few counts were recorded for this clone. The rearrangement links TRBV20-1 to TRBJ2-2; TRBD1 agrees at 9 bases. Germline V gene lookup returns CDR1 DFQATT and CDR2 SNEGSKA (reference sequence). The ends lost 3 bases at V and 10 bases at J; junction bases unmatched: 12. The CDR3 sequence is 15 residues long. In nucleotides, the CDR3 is TGCAGTGCTAGTGCCGGGACAGGGTTGGGTGCGGAGCTGTTTTTT. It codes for CSASAGTGLGAELFF.

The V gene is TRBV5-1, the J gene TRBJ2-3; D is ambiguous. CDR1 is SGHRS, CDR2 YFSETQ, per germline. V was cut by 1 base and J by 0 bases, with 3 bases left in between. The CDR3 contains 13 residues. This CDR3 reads CASSLSSTDTQYF. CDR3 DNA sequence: TGCGCCAGCAGCTTGTCCAGCACAGATACGCAGTATTTT.

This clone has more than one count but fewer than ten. DNA of the CDR3: TGTGCCACCAGGGGGACAGGGGTAAACACCGGGGAGCTGTTTTTT. Translated, it gives CATRGTGVNTGELFF. The gene calls are TRBV24-1 and TRBJ2-2, with 10 bases lining up with TRBD1. CDR1 and CDR2 (germline): KGHDR, SFDVKD. The CDR3 covers 15 residues. J was trimmed by 2 bases and V by 7 bases; bases with no gene match: 3.

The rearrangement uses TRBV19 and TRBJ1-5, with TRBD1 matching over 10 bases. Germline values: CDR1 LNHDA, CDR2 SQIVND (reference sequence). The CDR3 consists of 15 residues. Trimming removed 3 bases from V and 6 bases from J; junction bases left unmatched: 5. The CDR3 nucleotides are TGTGCCAGTAGTATTCGACAGGGGGCAGGTCAGCCCCAGCATTTT. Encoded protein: CASSIRQGAGQPQHF.

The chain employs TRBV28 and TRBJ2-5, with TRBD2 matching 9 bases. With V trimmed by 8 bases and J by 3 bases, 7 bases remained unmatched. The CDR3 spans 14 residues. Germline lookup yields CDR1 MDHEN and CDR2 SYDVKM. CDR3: CASSPRGGEETQYF. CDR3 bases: TGTGCCAGCTCACCTCGCGGGGGGGAAGAGACCCAGTACTTC.

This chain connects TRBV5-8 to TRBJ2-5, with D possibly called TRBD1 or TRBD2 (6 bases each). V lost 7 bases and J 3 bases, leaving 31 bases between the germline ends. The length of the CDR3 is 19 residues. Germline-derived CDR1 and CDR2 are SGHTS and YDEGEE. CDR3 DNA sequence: TGTGCCAGCCCCGAGATGTTCAGGGCCTGGAGGGGGGCCAAAGAGACCCAGTACTTC. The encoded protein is CASPEMFRAWRGAKETQYF.

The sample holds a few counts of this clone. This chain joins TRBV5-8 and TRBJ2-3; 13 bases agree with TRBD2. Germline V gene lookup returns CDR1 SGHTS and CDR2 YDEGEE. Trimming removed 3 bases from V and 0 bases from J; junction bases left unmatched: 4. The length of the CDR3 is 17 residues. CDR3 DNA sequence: TGTGCCAGCAGCTCGGGACTAGCGGGGTCTAGCACAGATACGCAGTATTTT. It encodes CASSSGLAGSSTDTQYF.

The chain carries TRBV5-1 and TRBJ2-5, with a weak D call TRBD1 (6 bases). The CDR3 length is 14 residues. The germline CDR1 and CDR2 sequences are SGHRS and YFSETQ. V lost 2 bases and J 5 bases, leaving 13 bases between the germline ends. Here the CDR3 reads CASSLRTDGETQYF. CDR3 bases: TGCGCCAGCAGCTTAAGGACAGACGGGGAGACCCAGTACTTC.

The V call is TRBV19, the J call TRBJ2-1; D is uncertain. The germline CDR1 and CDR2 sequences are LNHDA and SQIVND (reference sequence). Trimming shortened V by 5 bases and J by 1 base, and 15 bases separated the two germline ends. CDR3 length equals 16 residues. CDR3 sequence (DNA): TGTGCCAGTAGTCCACCTCCAGCGATTTCCTACAATGAGCAGTTCTTC. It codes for CASSPPPAISYNEQFF.

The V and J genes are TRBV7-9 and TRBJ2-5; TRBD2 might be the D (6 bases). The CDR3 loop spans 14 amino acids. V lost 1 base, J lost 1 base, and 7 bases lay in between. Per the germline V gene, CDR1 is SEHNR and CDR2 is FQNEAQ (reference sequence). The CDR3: CASSLVGGQETQYF. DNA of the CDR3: TGTGCCAGCAGCTTAGTGGGAGGCCAAGAGACCCAGTACTTC.

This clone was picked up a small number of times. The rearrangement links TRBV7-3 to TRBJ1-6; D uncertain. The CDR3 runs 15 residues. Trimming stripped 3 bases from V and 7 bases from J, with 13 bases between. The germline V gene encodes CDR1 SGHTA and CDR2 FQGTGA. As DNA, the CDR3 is TGTGCCAGCAGCTTGGGAAGGGTCGGAAATTCACCCCTCCACTTT. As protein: CASSLGRVGNSPLHF. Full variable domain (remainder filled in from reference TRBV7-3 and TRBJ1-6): GAGVSQTPSNKVTEKGKYVELRCDPISGHTALYWYRQSLGQGPEFLIYFQGTGAADDSGLPNDRFFAVRPEGSVSTLKIQRTERGDSAVYLCASSLGRVGNSPLHFGNGTRLTVT.

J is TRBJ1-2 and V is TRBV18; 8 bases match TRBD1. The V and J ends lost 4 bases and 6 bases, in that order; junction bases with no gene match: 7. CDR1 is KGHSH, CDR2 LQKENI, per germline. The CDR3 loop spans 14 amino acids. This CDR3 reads CASSQRGQANGYTF. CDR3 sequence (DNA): TGTGCCAGCTCACAAAGGGGACAGGCTAATGGCTACACCTTC. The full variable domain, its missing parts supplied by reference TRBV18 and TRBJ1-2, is NAGVMQNPRHLVRRRGQEARLRCSPMKGHSHVYWYRQLPEEGLKFMVYLQKENIIDESGMPKERFSAEFPKEGPSILRIQQVVRGDSAAYFCASSQRGQANGYTFGSGTRLTVV.

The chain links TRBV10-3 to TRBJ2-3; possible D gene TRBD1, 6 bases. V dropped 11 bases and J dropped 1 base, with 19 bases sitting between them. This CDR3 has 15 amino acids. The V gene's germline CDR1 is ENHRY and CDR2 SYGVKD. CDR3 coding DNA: TGTGCCGTTGGAAATAGGGGGTATGGCACAGATACGCAGTATTTT. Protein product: CAVGNRGYGTDTQYF.

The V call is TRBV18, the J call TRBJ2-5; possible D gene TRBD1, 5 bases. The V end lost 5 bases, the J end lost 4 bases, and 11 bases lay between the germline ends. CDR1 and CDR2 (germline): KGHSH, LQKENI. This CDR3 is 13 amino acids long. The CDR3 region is CASSNQGGETQYF. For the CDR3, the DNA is TGTGCCAGCTCAAATCAGGGTGGAGAGACCCAGTACTTC.

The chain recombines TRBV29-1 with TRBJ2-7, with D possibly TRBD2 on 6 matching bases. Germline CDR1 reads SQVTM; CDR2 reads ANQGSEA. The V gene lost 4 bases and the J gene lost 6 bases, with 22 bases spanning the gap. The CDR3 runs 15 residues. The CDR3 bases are TGCAGCGTTGCGTACGGGCAGGGACTTGATAGCGAGCAGTACGTC. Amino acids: CSVAYGQGLDSEQYV.

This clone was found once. The CDR3 loop is CASSITASNYGYTF. DNA of the CDR3: TGTGCCAGTAGTATAACAGCATCTAACTATGGCTACACCTTC. V usage is TRBV19 and J usage is TRBJ1-2, with unresolved D. Germline lookup yields CDR1 LNHDA and CDR2 SQIVND (reference sequence). Trimming removed 2 bases from V and 0 bases from J, with 7 bases in between. The CDR3 has 14 amino acids.

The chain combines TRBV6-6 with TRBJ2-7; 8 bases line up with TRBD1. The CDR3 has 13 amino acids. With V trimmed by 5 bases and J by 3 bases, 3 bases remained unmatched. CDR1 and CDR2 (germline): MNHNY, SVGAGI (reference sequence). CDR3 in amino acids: CASSPGQVYEQYV. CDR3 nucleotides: TGTGCCAGCAGTCCGGGACAGGTCTACGAGCAGTACGTC.

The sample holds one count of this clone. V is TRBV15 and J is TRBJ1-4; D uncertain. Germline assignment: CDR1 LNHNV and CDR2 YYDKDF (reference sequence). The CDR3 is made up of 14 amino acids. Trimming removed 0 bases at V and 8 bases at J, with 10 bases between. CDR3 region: CATSRDQVGEKLFF. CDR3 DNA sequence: TGTGCCACCAGCAGAGATCAGGTCGGCGAAAAACTGTTTTTT.

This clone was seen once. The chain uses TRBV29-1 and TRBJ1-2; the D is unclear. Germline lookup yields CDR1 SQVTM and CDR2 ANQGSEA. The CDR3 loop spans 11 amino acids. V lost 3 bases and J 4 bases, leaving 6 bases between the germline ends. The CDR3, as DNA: TGCAGCGTTGAGGCGGTCTATGGCTACACCTTC. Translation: CSVEAVYGYTF. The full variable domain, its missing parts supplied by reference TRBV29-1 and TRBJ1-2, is SAVISQKPSRDICQRGTSLTIQCQVDSQVTMMFWYRQQPGQSLTLIATANQGSEATYESGFVIDKFPISRPNLTFSTLTVSNMSPEDSSIYLCSVEAVYGYTFGSGTRLTVV.

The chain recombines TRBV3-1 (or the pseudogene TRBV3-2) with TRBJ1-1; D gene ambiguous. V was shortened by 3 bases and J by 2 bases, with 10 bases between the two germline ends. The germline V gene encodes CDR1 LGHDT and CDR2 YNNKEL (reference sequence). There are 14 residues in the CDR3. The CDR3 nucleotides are TGTGCCAGCAGCCAGGTACGGAGAAACACTGAAGCTTTCTTT. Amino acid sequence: CASSQVRRNTEAFF.

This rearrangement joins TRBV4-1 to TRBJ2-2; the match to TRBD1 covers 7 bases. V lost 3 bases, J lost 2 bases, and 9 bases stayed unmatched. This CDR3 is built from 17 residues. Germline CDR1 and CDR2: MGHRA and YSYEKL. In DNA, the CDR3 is TGCGCCAGCAGCCATACCCCGGGACAGCATAACACCGGGGAGCTGTTTTTT. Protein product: CASSHTPGQHNTGELFF.

Written as DNA, the CDR3 is TGTGCCAGCAGCTCACGGGTGGATGAGCAGTTCTTC. As protein: CASSSRVDEQFF. The V gene is TRBV7-2, the J gene TRBJ2-1; the D is unclear. Germline V gene data show CDR1 as SGHTA and CDR2 as FQGNSA. The CDR3 has 12 residues. V lost 4 bases and J lost 8, with 9 bases in between.